The present T cell receptor beta chain was sequenced within a study of OX40 agonist ivuxolimab in advanced cancers. About the research overall: Across the patients, intravenous ivuxolimab was delivered every 2 weeks at 0.01 to 10 mg/kg. Findings and caveats of the study: Dose levels from 0.1 to 3.0 mg/kg saw CD4+ and CD8+ blood T cells expand clonally by week 6.

V was pared by 4 bases and J by 6 bases, with 16 bases between. Germline lookup yields CDR1 SGHVS and CDR2 FNYEAQ. The CDR3 spans 16 residues. Assay used: immunoSEQ multiplex PCR; TCRdb lists only in-frame clones, some missing. The top ten clones hold about 4.6% of a sample with around 78,000 clones, over 75% of them seen once. For this clone: What it recognizes is unknown.

The specimen was CD4+ or CD8+ T cells sorted from blood, collected in a trial of the OX40 agonist ivuxolimab. This sequence was found in an adult with an advanced solid tumor such as melanoma, head and neck, liver or kidney cancer. The chain joins TRBV7-6 to TRBJ1-6; a weak D match, TRBD1 (6 bases). For the CDR3, the DNA is TGTGCCAGCAGCTCTAGGGGGGGGCAGGGTAATTCACCCCTCCACTTT. Its protein is CASSSRGGQGNSPLHF.